This note documents a single T cell receptor beta chain sequence. Authors' analysis steps: Reference gene primer amplification in the assay estimated nucleated cell counts. The protocol was immunoSEQ multiplex PCR, while the TCRdb copy is restricted to in-frame clones and leaves out a portion. That table gives V, J and clone size, and the DNA gave D and trimming. The sample contains over 35,000 clones, 70% to 90% of which appear only once. The sample belongs to a study of blood T cell repertoires in COVID-19. Overall study context: Researchers got acute and convalescent COVID-19 samples from the United States, Italy and Spain. PBMCs, B-cell-depleted T cells, or T cells provided the cDNA or gDNA that made up the material.

The CDR3 extends over 11 amino acids. Trimming took off 7 bases at V and 0 bases at J, with 5 bases between the two ends. The germline CDR1 and CDR2 sequences are SGHRS and YFSETQ. Material for sequencing was peripheral blood. The sequence came from a human donor in a cohort sampled during active COVID-19. The gene calls are TRBV5-1 and TRBJ2-7, with D unclear. CDR3 sequence reads: CASRDSYEQYF. As DNA, the CDR3 is TGCGCCAGCCGAGACTCCTACGAGCAGTACTTC.